This T cell receptor beta chain comes out of a study of shared clonotypes between healthy human individuals. Profiled with immunoSEQ multiplex PCR; TCRdb holds only in-frame clones, not every one. In the table there are 550,000 to 600,000 clones, roughly 98% of which are singletons. Germline V gives CDR1 SGHVS, CDR2 FNYEAQ. The CDR3 is made up of 16 amino acids. After removal of 5 bases from V and 3 bases from J, the junction contained 6 bases not matched to a gene. It was CD45RO-negative cells, positively selected for CCR7, that made up naive CD8 cells, with terminally differentiated effector memory CD45RA+ cells excluded.

The chain joins TRBV7-6 to TRBJ2-1, with TRBD2 matching 11 bases. The sequencing sample was made of naive CD8+ T cells sorted from blood. The source is a man aged 30 to 45 in good health. CDR3 DNA: TGTGCCAGCAGCCCAGACGGGACTAGCGGCTACAATGAGCAGTTCTTC. Translating it yields CASSPDGTSGYNEQFF.